This T cell receptor beta chain was profiled in a study of shared clonotypes between healthy human individuals. Sequencing was performed with immunoSEQ multiplex PCR; in TCRdb, only in-frame clones are kept and a portion is missing. The table lists about 190,000 clones, around 63% of them singletons, with 8% to 13% in the top ten. As for this clone: Its cognate antigen is unknown.

The CDR3 totals 16 residues. The V gene lost 4 bases and the J gene lost 4 bases, with 19 bases spanning the gap. Germline V gene lookup returns CDR1 SGDLS and CDR2 YYNGEE. Notes on the study in general: Larger estimated richness was generally seen in naive subsets than in memory subsets.

The J gene is TRBJ2-3, the V gene TRBV9; the D gene is possibly TRBD2 (7 bases). The receptor's source is a man aged 30 to 45 in good health. The material sequenced was memory CD4+ T cells sorted from blood. Subset noted: CD45RA-negative fraction. Here the CDR3 reads CASSPRRWGGSDTQYF. CDR3 coding DNA: TGTGCCAGCAGCCCCCGCCGATGGGGGGGCTCAGATACGCAGTATTTT.